This section outlines one T cell receptor beta chain sequence together with its context. Here immunoSEQ multiplex PCR was the method, and the copy in TCRdb shows in-frame clones only, minus some. The repertoire holds around 300,000 clones, around nine tenths seen once, with around 2.4% in the top ten. Germline V CDR1 and CDR2: GTSNPN, SVGIG (reference sequence). This CDR3 contains 12 residues. Trimming took 3 bases from V and 2 from J, leaving 8 bases between them. This sample was included in a study of blood T cell repertoires in COVID-19. At the level of the study: From the United States, Italy and Spain came samples of acute and convalescent COVID-19.

Sequenced input: PBMCs or T cells enriched from blood (not recorded which). This rearrangement joins TRBV30 to TRBJ2-7; D gene unclear. This clonotype was sampled from a woman younger than 35 who had recovered from COVID-19. For the CDR3, the DNA is TGTGCCTGGAGCAGGCTTACCTACGAGCAGTACTTC. Translating it yields CAWSRLTYEQYF.